This T cell receptor (beta chain) stems from a study of cytomegalovirus exposure and HLA in healthy donors. Germline values: CDR1 SGHTS, CDR2 YDEGEE. The CDR3 contains 15 residues. Trimming stripped 1 base from V and 5 bases from J, with 15 bases between. Vbeta (60) and Jbeta (13) primers were used in the PCR. Generated by immunoSEQ multiplex PCR, the TCRdb table keeps only in-frame clones and is missing some. The sample includes about 140,000 clones, approximately 80% seen only once; the top ten take approximately 4.1%. V gene TRBV5-8 combines with J gene TRBJ1-2, with D perhaps TRBD1 (5 bases). The sequencing input was PBMCs. The sequence was collected from a man between 35 and 55 years old in good health and CMV-seronegative. The CDR3 reads CASSLSAGGSYGYTF. CDR3 nucleotide sequence: TGTGCCAGCAGCTTGTCAGCCGGGGGTTCTTATGGCTACACCTTC.